This is a list of T cell receptor beta chains from one sample in a study of CD8+ T cells in alopecia areata. Sequencing used immunoSEQ multiplex PCR; TCRdb keeps in-frame clones, though not all of them. The table records about 280,000 clones, 55% to 75% of them present only once. The sample in question was CD4+ T cells sorted from blood, obtained at week 24, from a patient treated with tofacitinib. These TCRs come from a human donor with alopecia areata. CDR3s include the opening cysteine and the closing phenylalanine or tryptophan. Each record gives: CDR3 DNA, CDR3 protein, J gene, V gene, D gene, clone size, CDR3 length. The D gene is left open where the match is weak. Rows give clone size only sometimes, using once, few, many, or a class for an expanded clone.

cdr3_nt: TGTGCCAGCAGTTTAGTTACAGGGAGAGGAAAACTGTTTTTT; cdr3_aa: CASSLVTGRGKLFF; j_call: TRBJ1-4; v_call: TRBV28; d_call: .; clone_size: .; cdr3_length: 14
cdr3_nt: TGCAGCGTTGATGGACAGGGTAATGAGCAGTTCTTC; cdr3_aa: CSVDGQGNEQFF; j_call: TRBJ2-1; v_call: TRBV29-1; d_call: TRBD1; clone_size: .; cdr3_length: 12
cdr3_nt: TGCAGTGTTCCTTATACAGGGGGCAAGAGATGG; cdr3_aa: CSVPYTGGKRW; j_call: TRBJ2-3; v_call: TRBV20-1; d_call: TRBD1; clone_size: .; cdr3_length: 11
cdr3_nt: TGCGCCAGCAGCCTCCGGGACAGGGGGTCCTACGAGCAGTACTTC; cdr3_aa: CASSLRDRGSYEQYF; j_call: TRBJ2-7; v_call: TRBV5-1; d_call: TRBD1; clone_size: once; cdr3_length: 15
cdr3_nt: TGCGCCAGCCGAGGGAGGGGAACGAATGAGCAGTTCTTC; cdr3_aa: CASRGRGTNEQFF; j_call: TRBJ2-1; v_call: TRBV4-1; d_call: TRBD2; clone_size: .; cdr3_length: 13
cdr3_nt: TGTGCCAGCAGTGACAGGGGGAAGGCTTATCTAGCCAAAAACATTCAGTACTTC; cdr3_aa: CASSDRGKAYLAKNIQYF; j_call: TRBJ2-4; v_call: TRBV5-6; d_call: TRBD1; clone_size: .; cdr3_length: 18
cdr3_nt: TGCGCCAGCAGCCCTGTGAAACTAGCGGGGGCCTACGAGCAGTACTTC; cdr3_aa: CASSPVKLAGAYEQYF; j_call: TRBJ2-7; v_call: TRBV4-1; d_call: TRBD2; clone_size: .; cdr3_length: 16
cdr3_nt: TGTGCCAGCAGCGTAGGGTCTTTAAGTGTCGCTGAAGCTTTCTTT; cdr3_aa: CASSVGSLSVAEAFF; j_call: TRBJ1-1; v_call: TRBV9; d_call: .; clone_size: .; cdr3_length: 15
cdr3_nt: TGTGCCAGCAGTGAAGCGCGGGGTCCCGACGTCTTTACAGATACGCAGTATTTT; cdr3_aa: CASSEARGPDVFTDTQYF; j_call: TRBJ2-3; v_call: TRBV2; d_call: .; clone_size: .; cdr3_length: 18
cdr3_nt: TGTGCCAGCAGTGGAGGGAGAAACTATGGCTACACCTTC; cdr3_aa: CASSGGRNYGYTF; j_call: TRBJ1-2; v_call: TRBV28; d_call: .; clone_size: .; cdr3_length: 13
cdr3_nt: TGTGCCAGCAGTGAGGGGGATACCGGGGAGCTGTTTTTT; cdr3_aa: CASSEGDTGELFF; j_call: TRBJ2-2; v_call: TRBV25-1; d_call: .; clone_size: .; cdr3_length: 13
cdr3_nt: TGCGCCAGCAGCTTGGTTTCTGGGGCCAACGTCCTGACTTTC; cdr3_aa: CASSLVSGANVLTF; j_call: TRBJ2-6; v_call: TRBV5-1; d_call: .; clone_size: few; cdr3_length: 14
cdr3_nt: TGTGCCAGCAGTGTTTTGGGTTCTGGGGCCAACGTCCTGACTTTC; cdr3_aa: CASSVLGSGANVLTF; j_call: TRBJ2-6; v_call: TRBV2; d_call: .; clone_size: few; cdr3_length: 15
cdr3_nt: TGTGCCAGCAGCGGGACGGCCACAAGCGGCTACACCTTC; cdr3_aa: CASSGTATSGYTF; j_call: TRBJ1-2; v_call: TRBV2; d_call: .; clone_size: .; cdr3_length: 13
cdr3_nt: TGTGCCAGCAGCCGCGGGGGTTCAAACGAGCAGTACTTC; cdr3_aa: CASSRGGSNEQYF; j_call: TRBJ2-7; v_call: TRBV7-9; d_call: TRBD2; clone_size: .; cdr3_length: 13
cdr3_nt: TGTGCCAGCAGCCGAACGCTACAGGGGGACTATGGCTACACCTTC; cdr3_aa: CASSRTLQGDYGYTF; j_call: TRBJ1-2; v_call: TRBV6-5; d_call: TRBD1; clone_size: .; cdr3_length: 15
cdr3_nt: TGTGCCAGCAGCTTAACACAGGGGGCTGGTGGAAACACCATATATTTT; cdr3_aa: CASSLTQGAGGNTIYF; j_call: TRBJ1-3; v_call: TRBV7-6; d_call: TRBD1; clone_size: .; cdr3_length: 16
cdr3_nt: TGCGCCAGCAGCCCCTTTGGGGGGCTGGTTAATACGCAGTATTTT; cdr3_aa: CASSPFGGLVNTQYF; j_call: TRBJ2-3; v_call: TRBV5-1; d_call: .; clone_size: .; cdr3_length: 15
cdr3_nt: TGTGCCAGCAGCTTATGGAGGGGAAGGCAGACCCAGTACTTC; cdr3_aa: CASSLWRGRQTQYF; j_call: TRBJ2-5; v_call: TRBV11-2; d_call: .; clone_size: .; cdr3_length: 14
cdr3_nt: TGTGCCTCGAGACAACAGGGATACGGTGGCTACACCTTC; cdr3_aa: CASRQQGYGGYTF; j_call: TRBJ1-2; v_call: TRBV30; d_call: .; clone_size: .; cdr3_length: 13
cdr3_nt: TGCGCCAGCAGGAAGAACAGGGGACGAGGAAACACCATATATTTT; cdr3_aa: CASRKNRGRGNTIYF; j_call: TRBJ1-3; v_call: TRBV4-1; d_call: TRBD1; clone_size: .; cdr3_length: 15
cdr3_nt: TGTGCCAGCAGCTTAGGGGCAGGGGGCTTCAATCAGCCCCAGCATTTT; cdr3_aa: CASSLGAGGFNQPQHF; j_call: TRBJ1-5; v_call: TRBV7-2; d_call: TRBD1; clone_size: few; cdr3_length: 16
cdr3_nt: TGCGCCAGCAGCCGATCCGGGACAAACGGAGATCAGCCCCAGCATTTT; cdr3_aa: CASSRSGTNGDQPQHF; j_call: TRBJ1-5; v_call: TRBV4-1; d_call: .; clone_size: .; cdr3_length: 16
cdr3_nt: TGCGCCAGCAGCTTAGAACAGGTGAGCTCCTACGAGCAGTACTTC; cdr3_aa: CASSLEQVSSYEQYF; j_call: TRBJ2-7; v_call: TRBV5-1; d_call: .; clone_size: .; cdr3_length: 15